Presented here are 9 T cell receptor beta chains from one specimen sequenced in a study of early T cells in non-severe SARS-CoV-2 infection. Each CDR3 protein is one row after TCRdb ran MiXCR on the 5' RACE reads. Altogether 70,000 to 95,000 distinct CDR3 sequences are present, 11% being singletons, with the ten largest covering 4% to 5%. Sequenced sample: whole blood. These receptors all come from an adult who was a healthcare worker with PCR-confirmed SARS-CoV-2 infection or an uninfected control (not recorded which).

Only a few counts were recorded for this clonotype. The chain joins TRBV20-1 to TRBJ2-7; D could derive from TRBD1 or TRBD2 (5 bases each). Deletions cut 0 bases from V and 7 bases from J, with 16 bases between. The germline CDR1 and CDR2 sequences are DFQATT and SNEGSKA (reference sequence). The CDR3 contains 14 residues. The CDR3 is CSAREAGTSGEQYF. CDR3 coding DNA: TGCAGTGCTAGAGAGGCAGGGACCTCAGGGGAGCAGTACTTC.

In this sample, this clonotype turned up many times. The gene calls are TRBV5-4 and TRBJ1-6; TRBD1 agrees at 9 bases. Trimming cost V 3 bases and J 8 bases; bases outside gene matches: 3. The V gene's germline CDR1 is SGHNT and CDR2 YYREEE (reference sequence). This CDR3 comprises 14 residues. DNA of the CDR3: TGTGCCAGCAGCTGGGACAGGGTCGATTCACCCCTCCACTTT. It encodes CASSWDRVDSPLHF.

This clonotype was seen at least ten times. This rearrangement joins TRBV11-3 to TRBJ2-1, with D tentatively TRBD1 or TRBD2 (6 bases each). Germline CDR1 and CDR2: SGHNT and YENEEA. V lost 5 bases and J 0 bases, leaving 14 bases between the germline ends. There are 16 residues in the CDR3. CDR3 nucleotides: TGTGCCAGCAGCCTCAGAGGGGGGAACTCCTACAATGAGCAGTTCTTC. Translating it yields CASSLRGGNSYNEQFF.

This clonotype has at least ten counts. The chain recombines TRBV5-1 with TRBJ2-3; D gene uncertain. This CDR3 contains 14 residues. Per germline, CDR1 SGHRS and CDR2 YFSETQ. The germline V and J ends were trimmed by 4 bases and 2 bases, with 11 bases remaining between them. CDR3 nucleotides: TGCGCCAGCAGCCATGGTCTGGTCACAGATACGCAGTATTTT. Protein sequence: CASSHGLVTDTQYF.

This clonotype was recorded many times. The V call is TRBV12-3 or TRBV12-4, the J call TRBJ2-5, with D perhaps matching TRBD2 (7 bases). Trimming cost V 6 bases and J 2 bases, with 25 bases left between them. This CDR3 has 18 residues. The CDR3 DNA reads as TGTGCCAGCAGCCTACGGGGGGCTGGGGTTGGGGTTCAAGAGACCCAGTACTTC. It translates to CASSLRGAGVGVQETQYF.

This clonotype was recorded a few times. The chain employs TRBV29-1 and TRBJ2-3; D not resolved. V lost 6 bases, J lost 5 bases, and 15 bases lay in between. Germline lookup yields CDR1 SQVTM and CDR2 ANQGSEA. The CDR3 contains 13 residues. CDR3 sequence (DNA): TGCAGCGTAACCCGGGTGTTTGGAGATACGCAGTATTTT. Translation: CSVTRVFGDTQYF.

The chain has TRBV27 and TRBJ1-6; no clear D. This CDR3 contains 22 residues. V lost 6 bases, J lost 2 bases, and 32 bases lay in between. Germline values: CDR1 MNHEY, CDR2 SMNVEV (reference sequence). This chain's CDR3 is CASRPSEGPSLFSLTYNSPLHF. The CDR3 DNA reads TGTGCCAGCAGACCCAGTGAAGGGCCGTCCCTATTTTCCTTGACCTATAATTCACCCCTCCACTTT.

This clonotype was recorded a few times. J is TRBJ2-7 and V is TRBV12-3 or TRBV12-4, with D possibly TRBD2 on 5 matching bases. The V end lost 4 bases, the J end lost 4 bases, and 11 bases lay between the germline ends. The CDR3 has 13 amino acids. The CDR3 DNA sequence: TGTGCCAGCAGTTATGGCAGGAGGTACGAGCAGTACTTC. Amino acids: CASSYGRRYEQYF.

This clonotype was seen at least ten times. The DNA of the CDR3 is TGTGCCAGCAGCTTCGGGACAGGTTGGACCGGGGAGCTGTTTTTT. Translated: CASSFGTGWTGELFF. This chain joins TRBV11-3 and TRBJ2-2; TRBD1 matches at 8 bases. The length of the CDR3 is 15 residues. Germline values: CDR1 SGHNT, CDR2 YENEEA. With V trimmed by 3 bases and J by 5 bases, 5 bases remained unmatched.